The 11 T cell receptor beta chains listed next were all sequenced from one sample in a study of cytomegalovirus exposure and HLA in healthy donors. Only in-frame clones appear in the TCRdb table, and some are missing; sequencing was by immunoSEQ multiplex PCR. The sample records about 73,000 clones, roughly 95% being singletons. Sequencing was performed on PBMCs. These receptors were obtained from a man aged 18 to 30 in good health and CMV-seronegative.

This rearrangement joins TRBV19 to TRBJ2-5, with D possibly TRBD2 on 6 matching bases. Trimming left V 9 bases short and J 5 bases short, with 10 bases between. Germline V gene lookup returns CDR1 LNHDA and CDR2 SQIVND (reference sequence). The CDR3 is made up of 11 amino acids. CDR3 DNA sequence: TGTGCCAGCCGGGCGGGGGAGACCCAGTACTTC. It translates to CASRAGETQYF.

This chain connects TRBV28 to TRBJ2-5, with 7 nucleotides matching TRBD1. The ends lost 7 bases at V and 5 bases at J; junction bases unmatched: 10. Germline V gene sequence: CDR1 MDHEN, CDR2 SYDVKM. This CDR3 comprises 14 residues. The CDR3 DNA is TGTGCCAGCAAAAGGGGGCAGATGTCGGAGACCCAGTACTTC. Translated: CASKRGQMSETQYF.

The chain recombines TRBV30 with TRBJ1-4; 7 bases map to TRBD1. Germline CDR1 reads GTSNPN; CDR2 reads SVGIG (reference sequence). The CDR3 runs 12 residues. Trimming removed 5 bases from V and 8 bases from J; junction bases left unmatched: 5. CDR3 sequence: CAWQGGEEKLFF. The CDR3 DNA follows: TGTGCCTGGCAGGGGGGAGAAGAAAAACTGTTTTTT.

The chain uses TRBV27 and TRBJ2-6; TRBD2 matches at 12 bases. The germline gives CDR1 MNHEY, CDR2 SMNVEV (reference sequence). Losses at the gene ends were 5 bases for V and 1 base for J; bases not matched to a gene: 6. CDR3 length: 18 amino acids. CDR3 sequence reads: CASSQGLAGISGANVLTF. The CDR3 nucleotides are TGTGCCAGCAGTCAAGGACTAGCGGGGATTTCTGGGGCCAACGTCCTGACTTTC.

This clone has just one count. The chain joins TRBV7-9 to TRBJ1-3; D unresolved. Trimming left V 0 bases short and J 0 bases short, with 6 bases between. The CDR3 has 15 amino acids. Germline CDR1 and CDR2: SEHNR and FQNEAQ (reference sequence). The CDR3, as DNA: TGTGCCAGCAGCTTAGCTCCAGACTCTGGAAACACCATATATTTT. Translation: CASSLAPDSGNTIYF. Full variable domain (outside the CDR3, taken from reference TRBV7-9 and TRBJ1-3): DTGVSQNPRHKITKRGQNVTFRCDPISEHNRLYWYRQTLGQGPEFLTYFQNEAQLEKSRLLSDRFSAERPKGSFSTLEIQRTEQGDSAMYLCASSLAPDSGNTIYFGEGSWLTVV.

V is TRBV28 and J is TRBJ1-1; D gene ambiguous. V lost 2 bases to trimming and J lost 0 bases, with 13 bases between them. Germline lookup yields CDR1 MDHEN and CDR2 SYDVKM. This CDR3 comprises 16 residues. The CDR3 nucleotides read TGTGCCAGCAGTTTAGCGTCAAGTATCATGAACACTGAAGCTTTCTTT. This encodes CASSLASSIMNTEAFF.

The chain is built from TRBV9 and TRBJ2-2; D gene unclear. The CDR3 loop spans 14 amino acids. V was cut by 0 bases and J by 6 bases, with 9 bases left in between. Germline V CDR1 and CDR2: SGDLS, YYNGEE. The CDR3 region is CASSVGAYAGELFF. The DNA for the CDR3 is TGTGCCAGCAGCGTAGGAGCGTACGCCGGGGAGCTGTTTTTT.

The genes are TRBV19 and TRBJ1-1; possibly TRBD1 for D (6 bases). Germline values: CDR1 LNHDA, CDR2 SQIVND (reference sequence). V gave up 6 bases and J gave up 4 bases, with 15 bases separating them. This CDR3 region has 14 residues. CDR3 sequence reads: CASSPQQGATEAFF. The CDR3 DNA reads TGTGCCAGTAGCCCCCAACAGGGAGCCACTGAAGCTTTCTTT.

The V call is TRBV19, the J call TRBJ2-7; D is possibly TRBD1 (6 bases). Per the germline V gene, CDR1 is LNHDA and CDR2 is SQIVND (reference sequence). Trimming left V 5 bases short and J 1 base short, with 18 bases between. CDR3 length equals 16 residues. The chain's CDR3 is CASSPSSGQGSYEQYF. CDR3 nucleotides: TGTGCCAGTAGTCCCTCGTCTGGGCAGGGGTCCTACGAGCAGTACTTC.

V is TRBV18 and J is TRBJ1-3; maybe TRBD1 (5 bases). This CDR3 comprises 16 residues. Trimming took 4 bases from V and 0 from J, leaving 13 bases between them. Germline CDR1 reads KGHSH; CDR2 reads LQKENI. CDR3 nucleotides: TGTGCCAGCTCACTACAGGTGCCAACCTCTGGAAACACCATATATTTT. Translation: CASSLQVPTSGNTIYF.

Points on this clone: The junction shows a germline mismatch at one end, possibly a read error. This rearrangement joins TRBV28 to TRBJ2-7; D possibly corresponds to TRBD1 (5 bases). In germline, CDR1 is MDHEN, CDR2 SYDVKM. The CDR3 has 13 residues. The CDR3 DNA is TGTGCCAGCAGTCCCACACCCTGGGCAGGGAAGGACTTC. Amino acids: CASSPTPWAGKDF. Based on the CDR3 plus reference TRBV28 and TRBJ2-7, the full variable domain is DVKVTQSSRYLVKRTGEKVFLECVQDMDHENMFWYRQDPGLGLRLIYFSYDVKMKEKGDIPEGYSVSREKKERFSLILESASTNQTSMYLCASSPTPWAGKDFGPGTRLTVT.